These T cell receptor beta chains were read from a single sample in a study of cytomegalovirus exposure and HLA in healthy donors. Sequenced by immunoSEQ multiplex PCR; TCRdb stores in-frame clones only, minus some. The table lists approximately 170,000 clones, 85% of them singletons. Specimen: PBMCs. Receptor source: a boy between 2 and 10 years old in good health and CMV-seronegative. CDR3s leave out the opening cysteine and the closing phenylalanine or tryptophan. The order of the fields is V gene, J gene, CDR3 protein.

TRBV19	TRBJ1-4	ASMGDSRATNEKLF
TRBV14	TRBJ2-7	ASSQGNSHFSYEQY
TRBV6-4	TRBJ1-5	ASSTRQESNQPQH
TRBV6-5	TRBJ2-7	ASSPAGTPLYEQY
TRBV28	TRBJ2-1	ASSLVSAGYQF
TRBV6-1	TRBJ1-2	AVGTGGLGGYT
TRBV19	TRBJ2-1	ASSPSAGYEQF
TRBV7-3	TRBJ2-1	ASSSGTGVNDEQF
TRBV19	TRBJ2-7	ASTDRQSSYEQY
TRBV27	TRBJ2-7	ASSPQTSGVTFPYEQY
TRBV15	TRBJ1-1	ATSMLGWSSNTEAF
TRBV6-1	TRBJ1-2	ASSPRRQMAGGYT